One sample yielded the 24 T cell receptor beta chains listed below, sequenced in a study of cytomegalovirus exposure and HLA in healthy donors. 60 Vbeta and 13 Jbeta primers were used in PCR. The table came from immunoSEQ multiplex PCR; TCRdb's copy has only in-frame clones and leaves some out. Among around 200,000 clones listed, around 89% were seen once. Sequencing was performed on PBMCs. These receptors all stem from a woman younger than 30 in good health and CMV-seronegative.

The chain links TRBV2 to TRBJ2-5; 11 bases agree with TRBD2. The germline gives CDR1 SNHLY, CDR2 FYNNEI. Unmatched junction bases numbered 7, after V lost 6 bases and J lost 1 base. This CDR3 contains 16 residues. The CDR3 sequence is CASSTTSGGIQETQYF. The DNA of the CDR3 is TGTGCCAGCAGCACTACTAGCGGGGGAATCCAAGAGACCCAGTACTTC.

V is TRBV5-1 and J is TRBJ2-5; 7 bases fit TRBD2. The end of the DNA fits TRBJ2-7 better, so the J call may be wrong. The CDR3 is 14 residues long. Germline values: CDR1 SGHRS, CDR2 YFSETQ. The CDR3 DNA sequence: TGCGCCAGCAGCTCCGCAGCGGGGCTGTACGAGCAGTACTTC. Protein sequence: CASSSAAGLYEQYF.

V usage is TRBV4-1 and J usage is TRBJ2-7, with D maybe TRBD2 (7 bases). Germline V CDR1 and CDR2: MGHRA, YSYEKL. Trimming took 4 bases from V and 5 from J, leaving 15 bases between them. The CDR3 loop spans 14 amino acids. The CDR3 region has the DNA TGCGCCAGCAGCCGAAGCGCGGGGGCCCACGAGCAGTACTTC. Its translation: CASSRSAGAHEQYF.

The V gene is TRBV5-1, the J gene TRBJ1-1; D is unclear. The CDR3 runs 18 residues. The V gene's germline CDR1 is SGHRS and CDR2 YFSETQ. With 1 base removed from V and 2 bases from J, the gap between germline ends came to 21 bases. The CDR3: CASSLTPLDAGTNTEAFF. The CDR3 DNA follows: TGCGCCAGCAGCTTGACCCCGCTGGACGCGGGCACAAACACTGAAGCTTTCTTT.

The chain links TRBV6-5 to TRBJ1-3, with TRBD1 matching over 7 bases. V lost 5 bases and J lost 2; bases outside the gene matches: 6. Germline CDR1 and CDR2: MNHEY and SVGAGI. CDR3 length: 15 amino acids. CDR3: CASSHLGQPGNTIYF. As DNA, the CDR3 is TGTGCCAGCAGTCACCTGGGACAGCCTGGAAACACCATATATTTT.

The rearrangement uses TRBV10-1 and TRBJ2-7; 8 bases fit TRBD1. Germline V lookup: CDR1 WNHNN, CDR2 SYGVQD (reference sequence). The CDR3 length is 17 residues. Trimming took 0 bases from V and 6 from J; bases not matched to a gene: 13. The CDR3 coding sequence is TGCGCCAGCAGTGAGTCTCTCCGGAGGACAGGGAAGGGCGAGCAGTACTTC. This gives the protein CASSESLRRTGKGEQYF.

The chain carries TRBV9 and TRBJ2-3, with a possible D match to TRBD2 (6 bases). This CDR3 comprises 17 residues. The germline V and J ends were trimmed by 1 base and 1 base, with 16 bases remaining between them. From germline, CDR1 is SGDLS and CDR2 YYNGEE. CDR3 DNA: TGTGCCAGCAGCGTATACCAGGGAGGAGGGGGCACAGATACGCAGTATTTT. Amino acids: CASSVYQGGGGTDTQYF.

The rearrangement joins TRBV30 to TRBJ1-5; tentatively, D is TRBD1 (6 bases). From germline, CDR1 is GTSNPN and CDR2 SVGIG (reference sequence). CDR3 length: 15 residues. V lost 0 bases and J 2 bases, leaving 11 bases between the germline ends. For the CDR3, the DNA is TGTGCCTGGAGTGTCCAGGGGTTGGGCAATCAGCCCCAGCATTTT. Amino acids: CAWSVQGLGNQPQHF.

The J gene is TRBJ2-3, the V gene TRBV7-9; 9 bases line up with TRBD2. V shed 1 base, J shed 6 bases, and the junction held 14 bases outside the gene matches. There are 18 residues in the CDR3. The germline CDR1 and CDR2 sequences are SEHNR and FQNEAQ (reference sequence). This CDR3 reads CASSLESRLREGPDTQYF. Written as DNA, the CDR3 is TGTGCCAGCAGCTTAGAGTCCCGGCTGCGGGAGGGCCCGGATACGCAGTATTTT.

The chain uses TRBV7-9 and TRBJ2-7; the D gene is possibly TRBD1 (7 bases). Germline V gene lookup returns CDR1 SEHNR and CDR2 FQNEAQ (reference sequence). The V and J ends lost 1 base and 7 bases respectively, with 17 bases between them. This CDR3 spans 15 amino acids. CDR3 nucleotide sequence: TGTGCCAGCAGCTTAGGGGTAGGGGGCGCGGGGGAGCAGTACTTC. It yields the protein CASSLGVGGAGEQYF.

The chain employs TRBV7-9 and TRBJ1-2; 10 bases align to TRBD1. CDR3 length equals 16 residues. CDR1 is SEHNR and CDR2 is FQNEAQ in the germline V gene (reference sequence). Trimming at V came to 5 bases and at J to 3 bases, leaving 9 bases not matched to a gene. Written as DNA, the CDR3 is TGTGCCAGCAGCGAGAACTTCGGACAGGGGGACTATGGCTACACCTTC. This translates into CASSENFGQGDYGYTF. Complete variable domain (other parts from reference TRBV7-9 and TRBJ1-2): DTGVSQNPRHKITKRGQNVTFRCDPISEHNRLYWYRQTLGQGPEFLTYFQNEAQLEKSRLLSDRFSAERPKGSFSTLEIQRTEQGDSAMYLCASSENFGQGDYGYTFGSGTRLTVV.

The genes are TRBV10-3 and TRBJ1-5; D gene uncertain. Trimming took off 4 bases at V and 1 base at J, with 8 bases between the two ends. The CDR3 has 14 residues. Germline CDR1 is ENHRY and CDR2 is SYGVKD. The CDR3 coding sequence is TGTGCCATCAGTGCAGCGGGAAGCAATCAGCCCCAGCATTTT. It specifies CAISAAGSNQPQHF.

The chain couples TRBV7-8 to TRBJ2-5, with TRBD2 matching over 14 bases. The CDR3 extends over 17 amino acids. CDR1 and CDR2 from the germline V gene are SGHVS and FQNEAQ. The V and J ends lost 5 bases and 1 base, in that order; junction bases with no gene match: 6. The CDR3 coding sequence is TGTGCCAGCAGCCCGGGACTAGCGGGAGAGCTCCAAGAGACCCAGTACTTC. Its translation: CASSPGLAGELQETQYF.

V usage is TRBV7-9 and J usage is TRBJ1-1; 8 nucleotides match TRBD1. The J segment lost 1 base and the V segment lost 7 bases, leaving 14 bases of the junction unmatched. The germline V gene encodes CDR1 SEHNR and CDR2 FQNEAQ (reference sequence). The CDR3 contains 17 residues. In DNA, the CDR3 is TGTGCCAGCACCAGCAGGACAGGGATCGGGGGGAACACTGAAGCTTTCTTT. Its translation: CASTSRTGIGGNTEAFF.

The chain couples TRBV4-2 to TRBJ2-7, with 7 nucleotides matching TRBD2. From germline, CDR1 is LGHNA and CDR2 YNFKEQ. V dropped 0 bases and J dropped 6; count of bases not matched to a gene: 14. This CDR3 region has 17 residues. This CDR3 reads CASSQDLTGGRFSEQYF. The CDR3 coding sequence is TGTGCCAGCAGCCAAGACCTCACGGGCGGGAGATTCTCCGAGCAGTACTTC.

The gene calls are TRBV7-2 and TRBJ1-2; 12 bases fit TRBD1. The CDR3 contains 15 residues. J was trimmed by 7 bases and V by 5 bases; bases with no gene match: 8. Germline CDR1 is SGHTA and CDR2 is FQGNSA. CDR3 region: CASSQGTGGLGGYTF. The CDR3 DNA follows: TGTGCCAGCAGCCAAGGGACAGGGGGCCTCGGTGGCTACACCTTC.

This CDR3 reads CASTTTSGGAESGELFF. CDR3 nucleotides: TGTGCCAGCACCACAACTAGCGGGGGGGCCGAGTCGGGAGAGCTGTTTTTT. The chain has TRBV4-2 and TRBJ2-2; TRBD2 matches 13 bases. This CDR3 is built from 17 residues. Germline V gives CDR1 LGHNA, CDR2 YNFKEQ. With 7 bases clipped from V and 11 bases from J, the junction kept 16 bases outside the gene matches.

This clone appeared many times. V usage is TRBV4-3 and J usage is TRBJ2-7; TRBD1 matches 11 bases. The V gene end was trimmed by 0 bases and the J gene end by 3 bases; junction bases not matched to a gene: 4. Germline lookup yields CDR1 LGHNA and CDR2 YSLEER. This CDR3 has 16 residues. The CDR3 nucleotides are TGCGCCAGCAGCCAAGAACCCGGGACAGGGGGCTACGAGCAGTACTTC. Residues: CASSQEPGTGGYEQYF.

The chain carries TRBV19 and TRBJ1-1; 9 bases align to TRBD1. The CDR3 runs 13 residues. Germline CDR1 and CDR2: LNHDA and SQIVND (reference sequence). Germline trimming cut 6 bases from V and 6 bases from J; bases unmatched to any gene: 5. DNA of the CDR3: TGTGCCAGTAGCTACAGGGGGCAGGCTGAAGCTTTCTTT. It is translated as CASSYRGQAEAFF.

The sample holds many counts of this clone. V gene TRBV5-8 combines with J gene TRBJ2-6, with 7 bases fitting TRBD1. V gave up 4 bases and J gave up 5 bases; unmatched junction bases: 9. The CDR3 is made up of 16 amino acids. Germline V gene sequence: CDR1 SGHTS, CDR2 YDEGEE. The CDR3, as DNA: TGTGCCAGCAGCAGGACAGGTACTCTTTGGGCCAACGTCCTGACTTTC. Protein product: CASSRTGTLWANVLTF.

This chain connects TRBV9 to TRBJ2-1; weak D call: TRBD1 (6 bases). In germline, CDR1 is SGDLS, CDR2 YYNGEE. This CDR3 has 15 residues. V shed 4 bases and J shed 3 bases, with 14 bases lying between them. CDR3 sequence reads: CASSPQGIIYNEQFF. The CDR3 region has the DNA TGTGCCAGCAGCCCCCAGGGGATTATCTACAATGAGCAGTTCTTC.

V gene TRBV10-1 combines with J gene TRBJ1-2; D possibly corresponds to TRBD1 (6 bases). The CDR3 spans 16 residues. CDR1 and CDR2 (germline): WNHNN, SYGVQD (reference sequence). Trimming stripped 0 bases from V and 1 base from J, with 12 bases between. The CDR3 DNA reads as TGCGCCAGCAGTGAGTCCTTAGGGGACAATAACTATGGCTACACCTTC. Translated: CASSESLGDNNYGYTF.

This sequence joins TRBV7-8 and TRBJ2-7, with 10 bases aligning to TRBD1. CDR1 is SGHVS, CDR2 FQNEAQ, per germline. The CDR3 consists of 16 residues. The J segment lost 1 base and the V segment lost 2 bases, leaving 5 bases of the junction unmatched. CDR3 bases: TGTGCCAGCAGCTTACCCGGGACAGGGGATTCCTACGAGCAGTACTTC. Translating gives CASSLPGTGDSYEQYF.

This clone was seen more than once but under ten times. This chain connects TRBV11-3 to TRBJ2-5, with D perhaps matching TRBD1 (6 bases). The J call is uncertain, as TRBJ2-7 better fits the DNA end. CDR1 is SGHNT and CDR2 is YENEEA in the germline V gene. This CDR3 has 11 residues. The CDR3, as DNA: TGTGCCACAGGGGCTCCCTACGAGCAGTACTTC. It translates to CATGAPYEQYF.